This T cell receptor beta chain came from a study of long-term antiretroviral therapy in people with HIV. Germline values: CDR1 MDHEN, CDR2 SYDVKM. The CDR3 is made up of 14 amino acids. Trimming removed 5 bases from V and 2 bases from J, with 12 bases in between. Study-wide findings and caveats: The study collected blood between about 2004 and 2017, possibly under older ART regimens.

Of note for this clone: The antigen remains unidentified.

Researchers ran immunoSEQ v3.0 at survey level. The assay was immunoSEQ multiplex PCR, and TCRdb's table has in-frame clones only and misses some. Of around 20,000 clones listed, approximately 92% are singletons. The United States was where all participants with HIV were treated. Specimens held roughly 0.9-10 million cryopreserved PBMC prior to DNA extraction. The rearrangement joins TRBV28 to TRBJ1-2; weak D call: TRBD1 (6 bases). The origin of this receptor is a man between 45 and 60 years old with HIV. The sample here was unsorted PBMCs, taken 4.2 years after starting antiretroviral therapy. DNA of the CDR3: TGTGCCAGCAGTCCAACCGGGACAAACTATGGCTACACCTTC. Amino acid sequence: CASSPTGTNYGYTF.